This TCR beta chain was documented in a study of somatic mutations in cytotoxic T cells in rheumatoid arthritis (dated by TCRdb to the late 2010s). Notes on the research overall: Some T-cell populations stained with V beta antibodies were sorted by flow on a FACSAria II or Sony SH800 to nearly 100% purity, with sorted V beta1+ cells additionally subjected to TCRB sequencing. In newly diagnosed rheumatoid arthritis without treatment, the study examined if expanded CD8+ T-cell clones harbor somatic mutations, relying on TCRB deep sequencing to characterize clonality. TCRB deep sequencing covered approximately 64 patients with rheumatoid arthritis along with about 20 healthy controls. Patients and controls did not essentially differ in median age, which was nearly identical between the groups. Overall study outcomes, separate from this receptor: CD8+ T-cell clonality did not differ significantly between rheumatoid arthritis patients and age-matched healthy controls. The finding that TRBV07 was slightly underrepresented in patients was left unadjusted for multiple comparisons. Several identical CD8+ TCRB sequences were found in both blood and synovial fluid, and in 8 of 65 patients the largest CD8+ clone exceeded 20% of CD8+ cells. CD8+ clonality increased with age in patients (Spearman r ≈ 0.49) but not in healthy controls. Viral specificity could not be ruled out by absence from virus-specific databases, and the antigen targets of the expanded CD8+ clones remained unknown.

To note about this clone: No cognate antigen has been identified for it. Base qualities are not provided; no much larger clone lies one nucleotide away.

Buffy coats from about 20 blood donors served as healthy controls, a group that was 55% female with a median age of about 52 years (range 21-70). On an AutoMACS, CD4+ and CD8+ cells were isolated via positive magnetic bead selection, and their purity was verified by flow cytometry. Isolation of peripheral blood mononuclear cells was done through Ficoll-Paque PLUS density gradient separation. Using Nucleospin Tissue or Tissue XS kits, DNA was extracted from CD4-enriched, CD8-enriched or PBMC samples, with quantification by a Qubit 2.0 fluorometer. The immunoSEQ assay was applied to genomic DNA for TCRB CDR3 sequencing. The original pipeline was this. Analyses were restricted to productive TCRB rearrangements. A clone was defined by a unique TCRB CDR3 sequence, and clonality was computed as a productive clonality index based on Shannon entropy. The template counts of each clone relative to the total templates per sample were used to calculate repertoire overlap between two samples. A correlation with a Spearman r of roughly 0.66 was found between V-gene usage by flow cytometry and V-gene usage by TCRB sequencing. TCRdb carries this immuneACCESS record with in-frame sequences only. Its versions omit some clonotypes, under half of them owing to an unresolved V gene in the studies checked, with the rest unexplained. V, J and clone size reflect that table, while D and trimming were determined from the DNA. This sample has about 19,000 clones in its table, and over 75% of those were observed once. Over 9.5% of the sample comes from the top ten.

Trimming leaves V shorter by 6 bases and J shorter by 0 bases, with the junction holding 8 bases beyond the gene matches. The CDR3 numbers 15 residues from cysteine through phenylalanine. The kept DNA is CDR3 alone, 45 bases in frame from the first base. CDR1 and CDR2, looked up from the germline V gene, are MDHEN and SYDVKM. The chain links TRBV28 with TRBJ2-7; TRBD1 matches 7 bases in the middle. The clonotype originates from a woman in her 50s in good health. The sample taken for sequencing was CD8+ T cells sorted from blood. The encoded CDR3 is CASRPPDRVSYEQYF. The nucleotides are TGTGCCAGCAGACCGCCCGACAGGGTCTCCTACGAGCAGTACTTC.